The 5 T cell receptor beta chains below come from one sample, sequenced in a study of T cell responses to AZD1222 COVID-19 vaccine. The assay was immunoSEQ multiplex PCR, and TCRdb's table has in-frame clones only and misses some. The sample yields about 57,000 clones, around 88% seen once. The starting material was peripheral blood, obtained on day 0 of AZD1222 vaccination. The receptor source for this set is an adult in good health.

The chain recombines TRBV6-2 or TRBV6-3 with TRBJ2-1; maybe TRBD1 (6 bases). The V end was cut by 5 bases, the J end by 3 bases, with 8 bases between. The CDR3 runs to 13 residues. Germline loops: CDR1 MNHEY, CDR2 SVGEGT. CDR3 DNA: TGTGCCAGCAGTGCAGGGGACTACAATGAGCAGTTCTTC. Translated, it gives CASSAGDYNEQFF.

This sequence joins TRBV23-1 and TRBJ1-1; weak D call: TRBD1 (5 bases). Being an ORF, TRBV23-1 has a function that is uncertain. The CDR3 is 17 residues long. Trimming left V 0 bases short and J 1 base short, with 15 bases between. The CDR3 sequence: CASSQSGVALRNTEAFF. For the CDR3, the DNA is TGCGCCAGCAGTCAATCGGGGGTCGCCCTACGGAACACTGAAGCTTTCTTT.

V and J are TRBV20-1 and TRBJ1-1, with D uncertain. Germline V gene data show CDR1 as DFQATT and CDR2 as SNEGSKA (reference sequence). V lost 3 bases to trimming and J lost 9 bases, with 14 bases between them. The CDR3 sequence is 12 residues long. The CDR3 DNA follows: TGCAGTGCTAGTGTTTCCGGGCTTAAAGCTTTCTTT. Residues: CSASVSGLKAFF.

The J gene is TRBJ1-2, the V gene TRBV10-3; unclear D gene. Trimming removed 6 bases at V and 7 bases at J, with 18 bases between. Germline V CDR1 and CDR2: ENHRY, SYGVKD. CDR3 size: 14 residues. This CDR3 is CAIRPGRETSGYTF. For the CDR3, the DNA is TGTGCCATCAGGCCCGGCCGGGAAACTTCTGGCTACACCTTC.

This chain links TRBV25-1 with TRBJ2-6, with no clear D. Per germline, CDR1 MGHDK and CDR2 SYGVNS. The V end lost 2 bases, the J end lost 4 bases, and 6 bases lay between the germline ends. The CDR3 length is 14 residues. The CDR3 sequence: CASSEISGANVLTF. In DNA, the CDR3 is TGTGCCAGCAGTGAAATATCCGGGGCCAACGTCCTGACTTTC.